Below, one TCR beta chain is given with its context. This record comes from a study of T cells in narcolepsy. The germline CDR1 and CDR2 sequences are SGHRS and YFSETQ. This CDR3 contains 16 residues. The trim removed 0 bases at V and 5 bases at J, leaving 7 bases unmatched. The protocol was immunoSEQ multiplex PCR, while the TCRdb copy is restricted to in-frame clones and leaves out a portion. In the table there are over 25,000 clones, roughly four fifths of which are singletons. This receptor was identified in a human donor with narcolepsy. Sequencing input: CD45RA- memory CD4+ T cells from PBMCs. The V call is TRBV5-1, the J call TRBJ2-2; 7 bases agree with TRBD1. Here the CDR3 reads CASSLDGDRATGELFF. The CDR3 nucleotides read TGCGCCAGCAGCTTGGATGGCGACAGGGCGACCGGGGAGCTGTTTTTT. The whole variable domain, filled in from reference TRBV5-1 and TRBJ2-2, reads KAGVTQTPRYLIKTRGQQVTLSCSPISGHRSVSWYQQTPGQGLQFLFEYFSETQRNKGNFPGRFSGRQFSNSRSEMNVSTLELGDSALYLCASSLDGDRATGELFFGEGSRLTVL.